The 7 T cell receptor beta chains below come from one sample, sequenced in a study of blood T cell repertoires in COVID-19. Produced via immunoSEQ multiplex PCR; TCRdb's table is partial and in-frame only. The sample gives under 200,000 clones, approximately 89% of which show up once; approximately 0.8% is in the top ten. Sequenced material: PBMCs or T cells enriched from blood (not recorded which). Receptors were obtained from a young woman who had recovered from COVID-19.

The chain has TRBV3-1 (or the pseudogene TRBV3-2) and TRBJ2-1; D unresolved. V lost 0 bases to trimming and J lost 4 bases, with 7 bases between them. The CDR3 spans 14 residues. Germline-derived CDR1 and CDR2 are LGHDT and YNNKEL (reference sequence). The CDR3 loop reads CASSQDKRYNEQFF. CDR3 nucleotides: TGTGCCAGCAGCCAAGATAAGCGTTACAATGAGCAGTTCTTC.

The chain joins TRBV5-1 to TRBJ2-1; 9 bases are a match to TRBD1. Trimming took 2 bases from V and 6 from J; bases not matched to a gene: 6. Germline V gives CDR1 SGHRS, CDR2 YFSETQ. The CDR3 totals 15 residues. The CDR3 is CASSFPGTGFNEQFF. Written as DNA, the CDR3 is TGCGCCAGCAGCTTCCCCGGGACAGGGTTCAATGAGCAGTTCTTC.

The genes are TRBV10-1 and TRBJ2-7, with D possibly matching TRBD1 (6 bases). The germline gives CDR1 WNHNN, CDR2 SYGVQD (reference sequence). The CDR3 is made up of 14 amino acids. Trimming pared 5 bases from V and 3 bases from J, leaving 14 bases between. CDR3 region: CASSPRTANYEQYF. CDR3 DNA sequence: TGCGCCAGCAGTCCCCGGACAGCGAACTACGAGCAGTACTTC.

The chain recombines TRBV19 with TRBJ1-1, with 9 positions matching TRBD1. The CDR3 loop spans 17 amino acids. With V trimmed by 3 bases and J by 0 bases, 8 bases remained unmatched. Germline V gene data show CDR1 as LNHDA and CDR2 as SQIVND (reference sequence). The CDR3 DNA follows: TGTGCCAGTAGTATGGCTGGGACAGGGCCACTGAACACTGAAGCTTTCTTT. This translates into CASSMAGTGPLNTEAFF.

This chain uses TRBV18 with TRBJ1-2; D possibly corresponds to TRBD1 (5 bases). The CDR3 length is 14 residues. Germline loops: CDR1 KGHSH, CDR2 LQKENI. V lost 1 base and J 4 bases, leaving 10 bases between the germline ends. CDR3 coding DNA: TGTGCCAGCTCACCACGACCGGACATCTATGGCTACACCTTC. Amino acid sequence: CASSPRPDIYGYTF.

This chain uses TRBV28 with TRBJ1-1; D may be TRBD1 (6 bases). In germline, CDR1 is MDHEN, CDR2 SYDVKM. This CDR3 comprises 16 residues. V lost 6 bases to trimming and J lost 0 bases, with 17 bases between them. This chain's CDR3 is CASRTSGTNLNTEAFF. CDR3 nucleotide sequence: TGTGCCAGCAGAACATCCGGGACAAATTTGAACACTGAAGCTTTCTTT.

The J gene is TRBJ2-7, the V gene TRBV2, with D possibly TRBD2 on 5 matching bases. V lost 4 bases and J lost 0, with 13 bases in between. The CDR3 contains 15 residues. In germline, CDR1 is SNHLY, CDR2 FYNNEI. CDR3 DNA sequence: TGTGCCAGCAGTGCCCGCGGGCGGAGCTCCTACGAGCAGTACTTC. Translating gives CASSARGRSSYEQYF.